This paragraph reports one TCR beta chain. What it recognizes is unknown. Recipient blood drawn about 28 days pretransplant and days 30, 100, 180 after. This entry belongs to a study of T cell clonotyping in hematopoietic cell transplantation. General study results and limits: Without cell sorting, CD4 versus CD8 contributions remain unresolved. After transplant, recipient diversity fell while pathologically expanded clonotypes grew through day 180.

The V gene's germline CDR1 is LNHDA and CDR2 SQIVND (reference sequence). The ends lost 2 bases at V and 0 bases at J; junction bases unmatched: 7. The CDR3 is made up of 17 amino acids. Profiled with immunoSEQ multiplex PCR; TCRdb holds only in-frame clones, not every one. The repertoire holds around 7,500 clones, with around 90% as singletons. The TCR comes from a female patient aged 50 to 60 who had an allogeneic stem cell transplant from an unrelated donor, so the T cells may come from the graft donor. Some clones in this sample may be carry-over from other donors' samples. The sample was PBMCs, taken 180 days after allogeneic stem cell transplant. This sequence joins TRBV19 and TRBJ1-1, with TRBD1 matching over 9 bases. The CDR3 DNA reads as TGTGCCAGTAGTATATGGGGACAGGGTAGCATGAACACTGAAGCTTTCTTT. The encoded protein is CASSIWGQGSMNTEAFF.